These T cell receptor beta chains were read from a single sample in a study of blood T cell repertoires in COVID-19. Using immunoSEQ multiplex PCR, the repertoire was profiled, and TCRdb retains in-frame clones only, with some absent. The table lists about 250,000 clones, about 89% of them singletons. Sequenced material: peripheral blood. All receptors come from a woman aged 55-70 years who had recovered from COVID-19. CDR3s include the opening cysteine and the closing phenylalanine or tryptophan. Each record gives: V gene, clone size, D gene, J gene, CDR3 DNA, CDR3 protein. A D gene is named only where the DNA matches it firmly. Rows give clone size only sometimes, using once, few, many, or a class for an expanded clone.

TRBV9,-,TRBD2,TRBJ2-5,TGTGCCAGCAGCGCCGGGACTAGCGGGGAGGCGGAGACCCAGTACTTC,CASSAGTSGEAETQYF
TRBV2,-,-,TRBJ1-2,TGTGCCAGCAGTGAATTACTGCCAATCTACACCTTC,CASSELLPIYTF
TRBV5-1,-,-,TRBJ2-7,TGCGCCAGCAGCCCGAACCTCGACTGGAACTACGAGCAGTACTTC,CASSPNLDWNYEQYF
TRBV10-3,-,-,TRBJ2-1,TGTGCCATCAGTGAGTCGAACAGGGGACTTTACAATGAGCAGTTCTTC,CAISESNRGLYNEQFF
TRBV10-3,few,-,TRBJ1-3,TGTGCCATCAGTGAGAGCGAACCGCTCTCTGGAAACACCATATATTTT,CAISESEPLSGNTIYF
TRBV9,once,-,TRBJ2-7,TGTGCCAGCTCCCAGGGGTACGAGCAGTACTTC,CASSQGYEQYF
TRBV7-3,-,TRBD2,TRBJ2-5,TGTGCCAGCAGCTCGGGTAGCGGGGGGGCAGAGACCCAGTACTTC,CASSSGSGGAETQYF
TRBV28,-,-,TRBJ2-7,TGTGCCAGCAGGGCGAAAGAGGGGCAGTACTTC,CASRAKEGQYF
TRBV6-5,-,TRBD1,TRBJ1-6,TGTGCCAGCAGTTACTCGGGACAGTATAATTCACCCCTCCACTTT,CASSYSGQYNSPLHF
TRBV7-6,-,TRBD1,TRBJ1-3,TGTGCCAGCAGCCTGGGACAGGGGAACTCTGGAAACACCATATATTTT,CASSLGQGNSGNTIYF
TRBV6-5,-,-,TRBJ1-5,TGTGCCAGCAGCATACAGGTTAGCAATCAGCCCCAGCATTTT,CASSIQVSNQPQHF
TRBV28,-,TRBD2,TRBJ2-7,TGTGCCAGCAGGACTCAGCGGGGGGGCTCCTACGAGCAGTACTTC,CASRTQRGGSYEQYF
TRBV5-5,-,TRBD1,TRBJ1-4,TGTGCCAGCAGCACGGACAGGGGTGAAAAACTGTTTTTT,CASSTDRGEKLFF
TRBV9,once,TRBD2,TRBJ2-1,TGTGCCAGCAGCCTTAGCGGGGACCGTTACAATGAGCAGTTCTTC,CASSLSGDRYNEQFF
TRBV3-1/TRBV3-2,-,TRBD1,TRBJ1-5,TGTGCCAGCAGCCTAGACAGGGATCAGCCCCAGCATTTT,CASSLDRDQPQHF
TRBV27,-,TRBD1,TRBJ2-7,TGTGCCAGCAGTCCGAGGACAGGGCTGGGGCAGTACTTC,CASSPRTGLGQYF
TRBV7-8,-,TRBD1,TRBJ1-2,TGTGCCAGCAGCCCAGGTAGGGGGCAAGGCTATGGCTACACCTTC,CASSPGRGQGYGYTF
TRBV5-1,-,TRBD1,TRBJ1-1,TGCGCCAGCAGCTTCTTATCCGGGACAGGGGGCATAGAAGCTTTCTTT,CASSFLSGTGGIEAFF
TRBV5-5,few,-,TRBJ2-1,TGTGCCAGCAGCTTGAGAGGGATGGGATCCTACAATGAGCAGTTCTTC,CASSLRGMGSYNEQFF
TRBV19,-,TRBD2,TRBJ2-2,TGTGCCAGTACTCGGACTAGCGGGTCGAACACCGGGGAGCTGTTTTTT,CASTRTSGSNTGELFF
TRBV11-3,-,-,TRBJ2-1,TGTGCCAGCCAGGGGGGAACCAATGAGCAGTTCTTC,CASQGGTNEQFF
TRBV4-3,-,-,TRBJ2-1,TGCGCCAGCAGCCCTAGTATCCCAAATGGCTTGACTACCTACAATGAGCAGTTCTTC,CASSPSIPNGLTTYNEQFF
TRBV18,-,-,TRBJ1-2,TGTGCCAGCTCCCCTACACCTACAGCCTATGGCTACACCTTC,CASSPTPTAYGYTF
TRBV5-8,-,TRBD1,TRBJ1-5,TGTGCCAGCAGCTACAGGGGTCAGCCCCAGCATTTT,CASSYRGQPQHF
TRBV2,-,-,TRBJ1-4,TGTGCCAGCAGGGAGAGAACAGGCGGATATGAAAAACTGTTTTTT,CASRERTGGYEKLFF
TRBV7-2,-,TRBD1,TRBJ2-5,TGTGCCAGCAGCTTCGGTGGACAGGGAGAAGAGACCCAGTACTTC,CASSFGGQGEETQYF
TRBV7-6,-,TRBD2,TRBJ2-1,TGTGCCAGCAGCTTAGCTGCACTAGCGGGGGCTTACAATGAGCAGTTCTTC,CASSLAALAGAYNEQFF
TRBV7-2,-,-,TRBJ2-2,TGTGCCAGCAGCCCAGAGGTCTCTACGAGGGAGCTGTTTTTT,CASSPEVSTRELFF
TRBV2,few,-,TRBJ2-5,TGTGCCAGCAGTGAAGGATATCAGCGAGGGACCCAGTACTTC,CASSEGYQRGTQYF
TRBV28,-,TRBD2,TRBJ2-2,TGTGCCAGCAGTTCGCGGGGGGTATTAATTGCCGGGGAGCTGTTTTTT,CASSSRGVLIAGELFF
TRBV7-6,-,-,TRBJ1-5,TGTGCCAGCAGCCGGGAGGCAGGTCAGCCCCAGCATTTT,CASSREAGQPQHF
TRBV7-6,-,TRBD2,TRBJ2-5,TGTGCCAGCAGCCAGAGCACGCCGGGGGGGACCCAGTACTTC,CASSQSTPGGTQYF
TRBV7-9,-,TRBD1,TRBJ2-1,TGTGCCAGCAGCTTAGCGGGCGGGACAGGTTACAATGAGCAGTTCTTC,CASSLAGGTGYNEQFF
TRBV19,-,TRBD1,TRBJ1-6,TGTGCCAGTAGTATCGGTGCAGGGGGCCCTAATTCACCCCTCCACTTT,CASSIGAGGPNSPLHF
TRBV19,-,-,TRBJ2-5,TGTGCCAGTAGTGGGGACTCCGTGGAGACCCAGTACTTC,CASSGDSVETQYF
TRBV20-1,-,TRBD2,TRBJ2-3,TGCAGTGCTAGTGAGGCCGGGGGGGCAGATACGCAGTATTTT,CSASEAGGADTQYF
TRBV7-6,-,-,TRBJ1-3,TGTGCCAGCAGCTTAGGAAGGGGCTCTGGAAACACCATATATTTT,CASSLGRGSGNTIYF
TRBV9,-,TRBD2,TRBJ2-5,TGTGCCAGCAGCGTTGGCCCTAGCGGGGAAGAGACCCAGTACTTC,CASSVGPSGEETQYF
TRBV7-2,-,-,TRBJ2-5,TGTGCCAGCAGCTCCAGACAGTCCCAAGAGACCCAGTACTTC,CASSSRQSQETQYF
TRBV2,-,-,TRBJ2-3,TGTGCCAGCAAGGGGTTGCAGGACACAGATACGCAGTATTTT,CASKGLQDTDTQYF
TRBV6-5,-,-,TRBJ2-7,TGTGCCAGCAGTTACTCCTCCGAGCAGTACTTC,CASSYSSEQYF
TRBV28,once,-,TRBJ1-2,TGTGCCAGCAGCATTTCCCAATGGCGGGGCTACACCTTC,CASSISQWRGYTF
TRBV9,-,TRBD1,TRBJ2-1,TGTGCCAGCAGCGTAGAAGCATGGGGACAGGTTTACGGGAATGAGCAGTTCTTC,CASSVEAWGQVYGNEQFF
TRBV27,once,TRBD1,TRBJ2-7,TGTGCCAGCAGCCGACAGGGAACTACCTACGAGCAGTACTTC,CASSRQGTTYEQYF
TRBV12-3/TRBV12-4,-,-,TRBJ1-1,TGTGCCAGCAGTTTATCGGGGGAGACTGAAGCTTTCTTT,CASSLSGETEAFF
TRBV5-4,-,-,TRBJ1-4,TGTGCCAGCAGTCAGGGACTACTTAATGAAAAACTGTTTTTT,CASSQGLLNEKLFF
TRBV10-3,-,TRBD1,TRBJ1-2,TGTGCCATGAGCCCAGGGGGTAACTATGGCTACACCTTC,CAMSPGGNYGYTF